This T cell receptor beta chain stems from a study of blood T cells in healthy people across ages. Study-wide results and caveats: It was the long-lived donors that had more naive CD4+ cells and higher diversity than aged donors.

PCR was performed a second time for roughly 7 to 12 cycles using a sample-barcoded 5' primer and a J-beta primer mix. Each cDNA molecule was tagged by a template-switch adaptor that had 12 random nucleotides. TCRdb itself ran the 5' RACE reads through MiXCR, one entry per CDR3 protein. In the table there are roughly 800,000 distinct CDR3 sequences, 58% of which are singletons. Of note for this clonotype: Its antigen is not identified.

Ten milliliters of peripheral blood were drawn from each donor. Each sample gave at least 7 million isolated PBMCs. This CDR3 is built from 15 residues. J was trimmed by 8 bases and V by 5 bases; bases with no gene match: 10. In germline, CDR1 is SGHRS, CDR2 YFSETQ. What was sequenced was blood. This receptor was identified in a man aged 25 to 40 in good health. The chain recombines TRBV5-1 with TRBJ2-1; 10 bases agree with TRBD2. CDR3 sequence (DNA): TGCGCCAGCAGTTTGAGCGGGGGGGCCTTGGATGAGCAGTTCTTC. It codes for CASSLSGGALDEQFF.